This entry concerns a single TCR beta chain. Its target is not known. This entry is derived from a study of T cell responses to AZD1222 COVID-19 vaccine. Study information: Researchers grouped second doses given at about 4 or about 12 weeks into one pool.

Findings and limits, study-wide: Just a handful of people given AZD1222 tested seropositive at baseline. Donors in the cohort were predominantly white British and more often female, and clonal diversity was possibly underestimated. Vaccination with two AZD1222 doses was followed by a rise in Spike-specific TCR breadth and depth.

Profiling relied on immunoSEQ multiplex PCR, and the TCRdb table lists in-frame clones only, not all of them. The sample has fewer than 110,000 clones, 90% seen once. This sample comprised peripheral blood, obtained on day 0 of AZD1222 vaccination. This clonotype was obtained from an adult in good health.

DNA for the CDR3: TGTGCCACCAGCAGATGGGGTGATCGGGTTAACTATGGCTACACCTTC. Its translation is CATSRWGDRVNYGYTF. The chain joins TRBV15 to TRBJ1-2; D is unresolved. The length of the CDR3 is 16 residues. CDR1 is LNHNV and CDR2 is YYDKDF in the germline V gene (reference sequence). Trimming removed 2 bases at V and 1 base at J, with 14 bases between.